This T cell receptor (beta chain) was captured in a study of metastatic and nonmetastatic thyroid tumors. Prior to thyroid surgery, none of the patients had received any treatment. With MiXCR, TCRdb called clones anew from the PCR reads. Counted here are tens of thousands of clones, roughly an eighth occurring once; the ten biggest clones make up approximately 8.7%. Trimming cost V 3 bases and J 0 bases; bases outside gene matches: 5. The CDR3 length is 16 residues. In this sample, this clone turned up many times. Material: blood. This sequence joins TRBV12-3 or TRBV12-4 and TRBJ2-3; 8 positions match TRBD1. The clonotype comes from a male donor with papillary thyroid cancer or a benign thyroid nodule (not recorded which). Some clones in this sample may be carry-over from other donors' samples. The CDR3 spells CASSFYGTGSTDTQYF. DNA of the CDR3: TGTGCCAGCAGTTTCTATGGGACAGGTAGCACAGATACGCAGTATTTT.